This T cell receptor (beta chain) was obtained from a study of beta chain features in type 1 diabetes. General study points: Healthy donors had naive, central memory and Treg TCRB repertoires that appeared less similar than those seen among patients.

This clone showed up many times. Its antigen is still unknown. Expressed TCRB transcripts were sequenced because the isolated RNA had all been reverse transcribed beforehand. Sequenced by immunoSEQ multiplex PCR; TCRdb stores in-frame clones only, minus some. The sample has some 220,000 clones; about a tenth are singletons. The source material was central memory CD4+ T cells from blood. The clonotype comes from a man between 18 and 29 years old in good health.

The CDR3 protein is CASSQTGQGDYEQYF. The DNA for the CDR3 is TGCGCCAGCAGCCAGACTGGACAGGGGGACTACGAGCAGTACTTC. This chain connects TRBV4-3 to TRBJ2-7; 10 bases are shared with TRBD1. The CDR3 extends over 15 amino acids. Germline loops: CDR1 LGHNA, CDR2 YSLEER. The junction had 5 bases not matched to a gene; V was cut back by 3 bases and J by 3 bases.